Listed here are 5 T cell receptor beta chains from one sample, sequenced in a study of cytomegalovirus exposure and HLA in healthy donors. PCR primers comprised 60 Vbeta and 13 Jbeta primers. Repertoires were generated with immunoSEQ multiplex PCR, while TCRdb's copy carries only in-frame clones and drops some. In the table there are 130,000 or so clones, roughly 79% of which are singletons. Sequencing was done on a sample of PBMCs. The source of these receptors is a woman in her 40s in good health and CMV-seronegative.

This chain links TRBV5-1 with TRBJ2-1; 8 bases agree with TRBD2. This CDR3 has 15 amino acids. Germline V gene data show CDR1 as SGHRS and CDR2 as YFSETQ. V was pared by 0 bases and J by 5 bases, with 4 bases of the junction left unmatched. CDR3 coding DNA: TGCGCCAGCAGCTTGGTGCGGGGGGCGAACAATGAGCAGTTCTTC. This encodes CASSLVRGANNEQFF.

V usage is TRBV29-1 and J usage is TRBJ1-1; 7 bases are a match to TRBD1. V trimming: 3 bases; J trimming: 1 base; junction bases outside the gene matches: 8. The V gene's germline CDR1 is SQVTM and CDR2 ANQGSEA. The CDR3 extends over 15 amino acids. The CDR3 here is CSVEGDSVTNTEAFF. The CDR3 nucleotides read TGCAGCGTTGAGGGGGACAGTGTAACGAACACTGAAGCTTTCTTT.

The chain employs TRBV7-3 and TRBJ1-1; D not certain. This CDR3 comprises 13 residues. Trimming took off 8 bases at V and 1 base at J, with 11 bases between the two ends. Per germline, CDR1 SGHTA and CDR2 FQGTGA. CDR3 DNA sequence: TGTGCCAGCGCTATGGGGAGGAACACTGAAGCTTTCTTT. Protein sequence: CASAMGRNTEAFF.

V usage is TRBV15 and J usage is TRBJ2-6, with 9 bases fitting TRBD1. V shed 5 bases and J 3 bases; nucleotides not matched to a gene: 5. CDR3 size: 16 residues. Germline V lookup: CDR1 LNHNV, CDR2 YYDKDF (reference sequence). Here the CDR3 DNA reads TGTGCCACCAGCGGGGACAGGGCCGTTGGGGCCAACGTCCTGACTTTC. This gives the protein CATSGDRAVGANVLTF. The entire variable domain, with the rest obtained from reference TRBV15 and TRBJ2-6, is as follows: DAMVIQNPRYQVTQFGKPVTLSCSQTLNHNVMYWYQQKSSQAPKLLFHYYDKDFNNEADTPDNFQSRRPNTSFCFLDIRSPGLGDTAMYLCATSGDRAVGANVLTFGAGSRLTVL.

The gene calls are TRBV6-1 and TRBJ1-1, with D unresolved. V lost 6 bases and J 0 bases, leaving 8 bases between the germline ends. The length of the CDR3 is 13 residues. Germline V gene data show CDR1 as MNHNS and CDR2 as SASEGT. The CDR3 nucleotides read TGTGCCAGCAGCGGGTCTTTGAACACTGAAGCTTTCTTT. It translates to CASSGSLNTEAFF.